This TCR beta chain emerged from a study of blood T cells in healthy people across ages. Study at large: Every two T cells gave about one barcoded beta molecule via template switching. General study results and limits: Aged donors had fewer naive CD4+ cells and lower diversity than long-lived donors.

With respect to this clonotype: What it binds is not known.

The second PCR ran roughly 7 to 11 cycles with a sample-barcoded 5' primer and J-beta primers. Through a template-switch adaptor with 12 random nucleotides, each cDNA molecule received a tag. TCRdb re-analysed the 5' RACE reads in MiXCR, keeping a single row per CDR3 protein. The sample holds some 640,000 distinct CDR3 sequences, about half seen once. V gave up 10 bases and J gave up 9 bases; unmatched junction bases: 16. CDR1 is MNHEY and CDR2 is SMNVEV in the germline V gene (reference sequence). CDR3 length: 15 amino acids. The receptor's source is a woman aged 60-70 years in good health. Specimen: blood. The chain has TRBV27 and TRBJ2-1, with 9 bases aligning to TRBD1. CDR3 sequence reads: CANSGQGRIRAEQFF. The CDR3, as DNA: TGTGCCAACTCGGGACAGGGAAGAATCCGCGCTGAGCAGTTCTTC.